This is a list of T cell receptor beta chains from one sample in a study of T cells after yellow fever vaccination. TCRdb re-analysed the 5' RACE reads in MiXCR, keeping a single row per CDR3 protein. This sample has approximately 550,000 distinct CDR3 sequences, with approximately 13% found just once. The specimen was PBMCs, collected on the day of the yellow fever booster vaccination. The receptor set was obtained from a young man who received the YFV17D yellow fever vaccine. The CDR3 runs from the conserved cysteine through the conserved F or W. The D gene is left open where the match is weak. Clone size is not always given. Where it is, it says once, few, many or a class for expanded clones.

d_call: TRBD2; clone_size: few; v_call: TRBV24-1; j_call: TRBJ2-1; cdr3_aa: CATSVGGIYNEQFF; cdr3_nt: TGTGCCACGTCAGTGGGGGGGATATACAATGAGCAGTTCTTC
d_call: TRBD2; clone_size: .; v_call: TRBV20-1; j_call: TRBJ2-1; cdr3_aa: CSARDGQRGGYNEQFF; cdr3_nt: TGCAGTGCTAGAGATGGTCAGCGGGGGGGCTACAATGAGCAGTTCTTC
d_call: .; clone_size: few; v_call: TRBV20-1; j_call: TRBJ2-5; cdr3_aa: CSARVGQETQYF; cdr3_nt: TGCAGTGCTAGAGTCGGACAAGAGACCCAGTACTTC
d_call: TRBD2; clone_size: .; v_call: TRBV6-5; j_call: TRBJ2-1; cdr3_aa: CASSFPGTSGSDEQFF; cdr3_nt: TGTGCCAGCAGTTTCCCCGGGACTAGCGGGAGTGATGAGCAGTTCTTC
d_call: TRBD2; clone_size: .; v_call: TRBV7-9; j_call: TRBJ2-7; cdr3_aa: CASSNPAGVGEQYF; cdr3_nt: TGTGCCAGCAGCAACCCCGCGGGAGTGGGCGAGCAGTACTTC
d_call: TRBD1; clone_size: .; v_call: TRBV28; j_call: TRBJ2-1; cdr3_aa: CASSTGGLSYNEQFF; cdr3_nt: TGTGCCAGCAGTACAGGGGGTTTATCCTACAATGAGCAGTTCTTC
d_call: TRBD2; clone_size: .; v_call: TRBV5-1; j_call: TRBJ2-1; cdr3_aa: CASSPLSSGSINEQFF; cdr3_nt: TGCGCCAGCAGCCCTCTCTCTAGCGGGAGTATAAATGAGCAGTTCTTC
d_call: TRBD2; clone_size: few; v_call: TRBV2; j_call: TRBJ2-3; cdr3_aa: CASSPEPSGKGTQYF; cdr3_nt: TGTGCCAGCAGTCCAGAACCTAGCGGGAAGGGAACGCAGTATTTT
d_call: .; clone_size: .; v_call: TRBV6-2/TRBV6-3; j_call: TRBJ1-5; cdr3_aa: CASRPQLLNSNQPQHF; cdr3_nt: TGTGCCAGCAGACCACAACTCCTCAATAGCAATCAGCCCCAGCATTTT
d_call: .; clone_size: few; v_call: TRBV27; j_call: TRBJ2-3; cdr3_aa: CASSLTRPAIDTQYF; cdr3_nt: TGTGCCAGCAGTTTAACCAGACCGGCGATAGATACGCAGTATTTT
d_call: .; clone_size: .; v_call: TRBV14; j_call: TRBJ1-1; cdr3_aa: CASSQRGSPEAFF; cdr3_nt: TGTGCCAGCAGCCAAAGGGGATCCCCTGAAGCTTTCTTT
d_call: TRBD1; clone_size: few; v_call: TRBV12-3/TRBV12-4; j_call: TRBJ2-1; cdr3_aa: CASSPWTGLRDEQFF; cdr3_nt: TGTGCCAGCAGTCCCTGGACAGGCCTCAGGGATGAGCAGTTCTTC
d_call: .; clone_size: .; v_call: TRBV6-2/TRBV6-3; j_call: TRBJ2-3; cdr3_aa: CASSGGRDTQYF; cdr3_nt: TGTGCCAGCAGTGGGGGTAGGGATACGCAGTATTTT
d_call: TRBD1; clone_size: .; v_call: TRBV7-2; j_call: TRBJ1-2; cdr3_aa: CASSLDRERGYTF; cdr3_nt: TGTGCCAGCAGCTTGGACAGGGAGCGTGGCTACACCTTC
d_call: TRBD2; clone_size: .; v_call: TRBV5-4; j_call: TRBJ2-1; cdr3_aa: CASGPRTSGSNEQFF; cdr3_nt: TGTGCCAGCGGACCTCGGACTAGCGGGAGTAATGAGCAGTTCTTC
d_call: .; clone_size: .; v_call: TRBV7-8; j_call: TRBJ1-4; cdr3_aa: CASTTPGGWNEKLFF; cdr3_nt: TGTGCCAGCACCACCCCCGGGGGCTGGAATGAAAAACTGTTTTTT
d_call: .; clone_size: .; v_call: TRBV11-2; j_call: TRBJ2-5; cdr3_aa: CASSPHGETQYF; cdr3_nt: TGTGCCAGCAGCCCACATGGGGAGACCCAGTACTTC
d_call: .; clone_size: .; v_call: TRBV5-6; j_call: TRBJ2-1; cdr3_aa: CASSSSSNEQFF; cdr3_nt: TGTGCCAGCAGCTCCAGCTCCAATGAGCAGTTCTTC
d_call: TRBD1; clone_size: few; v_call: TRBV6-5; j_call: TRBJ2-1; cdr3_aa: CASSYSSGQGHNEQFF; cdr3_nt: TGTGCCAGCAGTTACTCCTCGGGACAGGGCCACAATGAGCAGTTCTTC
d_call: TRBD1; clone_size: .; v_call: TRBV23-1; j_call: TRBJ2-3; cdr3_aa: CASSHRQGDPHPYLTDTQYF; cdr3_nt: TGCGCCAGCAGTCATAGACAGGGTGACCCACACCCTTATCTCACAGATACGCAGTATTTT
d_call: .; clone_size: many; v_call: TRBV20-1; j_call: TRBJ2-5; cdr3_aa: CSARGNQETQYF; cdr3_nt: TGCAGTGCTAGAGGAAACCAAGAGACCCAGTACTTC
d_call: TRBD1; clone_size: .; v_call: TRBV24-1; j_call: TRBJ2-1; cdr3_aa: CATSAGQGINEQFF; cdr3_nt: TGTGCCACATCGGCGGGACAGGGGATCAATGAGCAGTTCTTC
d_call: .; clone_size: few; v_call: TRBV5-6; j_call: TRBJ2-3; cdr3_aa: CASNLLGLGSDTQYF; cdr3_nt: TGTGCCAGCAACCTGCTGGGGCTTGGATCAGATACGCAGTATTTT
d_call: TRBD2; clone_size: many; v_call: TRBV7-2; j_call: TRBJ2-7; cdr3_aa: CASSLGGGSYEQYF; cdr3_nt: TGTGCCAGCAGCTTAGGAGGCGGGAGCTACGAGCAGTACTTC
d_call: .; clone_size: few; v_call: TRBV9; j_call: TRBJ2-5; cdr3_aa: CASSVGARGGETQYF; cdr3_nt: TGTGCCAGCAGCGTAGGCGCGAGGGGCGGGGAGACCCAGTACTTC
d_call: TRBD2; clone_size: few; v_call: TRBV9; j_call: TRBJ2-2; cdr3_aa: CASSVGLAGPSGTGELFF; cdr3_nt: TGTGCCAGCAGCGTCGGACTAGCGGGCCCCTCGGGCACCGGGGAGCTGTTTTTT
d_call: .; clone_size: few; v_call: TRBV7-8; j_call: TRBJ2-1; cdr3_aa: CASSLGGGYTYNEQFF; cdr3_nt: TGTGCCAGCAGCTTAGGAGGCGGTTACACCTACAATGAGCAGTTCTTC
d_call: .; clone_size: .; v_call: TRBV29-1; j_call: TRBJ2-2; cdr3_aa: CSVPGDLYTGELFF; cdr3_nt: TGCAGCGTGCCCGGCGACTTGTACACCGGGGAGCTGTTTTTT
d_call: .; clone_size: few; v_call: TRBV20-1; j_call: TRBJ2-3; cdr3_aa: CSARDLPRTSADTQYF; cdr3_nt: TGCAGTGCTAGAGATCTGCCTAGGACAAGCGCAGATACGCAGTATTTT
d_call: TRBD1; clone_size: .; v_call: TRBV7-2; j_call: TRBJ2-7; cdr3_aa: CASSSPDRGYRQYF; cdr3_nt: TGTGCCAGCAGCTCCCCGGACAGGGGTTATCGGCAGTACTTC
d_call: .; clone_size: few; v_call: TRBV6-5; j_call: TRBJ1-5; cdr3_aa: CATRWGGNSNQPQHF; cdr3_nt: TGTGCCACCCGTTGGGGCGGTAATAGCAATCAGCCCCAGCATTTT
d_call: .; clone_size: few; v_call: TRBV7-2; j_call: TRBJ2-2; cdr3_aa: CASSLRWTETGELFF; cdr3_nt: TGTGCCAGCAGCCTAAGGTGGACCGAGACCGGGGAGCTGTTTTTT
d_call: TRBD1; clone_size: .; v_call: TRBV12-3/TRBV12-4; j_call: TRBJ1-1; cdr3_aa: CASKQGGGTEAFF; cdr3_nt: TGTGCCAGCAAACAGGGGGGCGGCACTGAAGCTTTCTTT
d_call: TRBD1; clone_size: .; v_call: TRBV12-3/TRBV12-4; j_call: TRBJ1-5; cdr3_aa: CASSLGQGVGQPQHF; cdr3_nt: TGTGCCAGCAGTTTAGGACAGGGGGTAGGTCAGCCCCAGCATTTT
d_call: .; clone_size: .; v_call: TRBV18; j_call: TRBJ2-2; cdr3_aa: CASSPLANTGELFF; cdr3_nt: TGTGCCAGCTCACCACTGGCGAACACCGGGGAGCTGTTTTTT
d_call: .; clone_size: few; v_call: TRBV6-5; j_call: TRBJ2-3; cdr3_aa: CASSYLSGTSTDTQYF; cdr3_nt: TGTGCCAGCAGTTACCTTTCCGGGACTAGCACAGATACGCAGTATTTT
d_call: TRBD2; clone_size: few; v_call: TRBV7-9; j_call: TRBJ2-7; cdr3_aa: CASSYLAGGSYEQYF; cdr3_nt: TGTGCCAGCAGCTACTTAGCGGGAGGTAGCTACGAGCAGTACTTC
d_call: TRBD2; clone_size: .; v_call: TRBV3-1; j_call: TRBJ2-1; cdr3_aa: CASSQVAGRSSYNEQFF; cdr3_nt: TGTGCCAGCAGCCAAGTAGCGGGGCGAAGCTCCTACAATGAGCAGTTCTTC
d_call: .; clone_size: many; v_call: TRBV15; j_call: TRBJ2-7; cdr3_aa: CATSRGSITYEQYF; cdr3_nt: TGTGCCACCAGCAGAGGGTCGATTACCTACGAGCAGTACTTC
d_call: .; clone_size: .; v_call: TRBV5-8; j_call: TRBJ2-1; cdr3_aa: CASSHGESSYNEQFF; cdr3_nt: TGTGCCAGCAGCCATGGGGAGAGCTCCTACAATGAGCAGTTCTTC
d_call: TRBD1; clone_size: .; v_call: TRBV7-2; j_call: TRBJ2-7; cdr3_aa: CASRTGGGTGYYEQYF; cdr3_nt: TGTGCCAGCAGGACGGGGGGCGGGACAGGGTACTACGAGCAGTACTTC
d_call: .; clone_size: few; v_call: TRBV15; j_call: TRBJ2-7; cdr3_aa: CATSRDGGALAEQYF; cdr3_nt: TGTGCCACCAGCAGAGATGGGGGGGCACTGGCCGAGCAGTACTTC
d_call: .; clone_size: .; v_call: TRBV6-5; j_call: TRBJ2-6; cdr3_aa: CASSFRLQGANVLTF; cdr3_nt: TGTGCCAGCAGTTTTCGGCTGCAAGGGGCCAACGTCCTGACTTTC
d_call: TRBD2; clone_size: .; v_call: TRBV12-3/TRBV12-4; j_call: TRBJ2-3; cdr3_aa: CASNRPGTSGFTDTQYF; cdr3_nt: TGTGCCAGCAACCGCCCCGGGACTAGCGGATTCACAGATACGCAGTATTTT
d_call: TRBD2; clone_size: many; v_call: TRBV7-2; j_call: TRBJ2-3; cdr3_aa: CASSKAGTSSTDTQYF; cdr3_nt: TGTGCCAGCAGCAAAGCCGGGACTAGTTCCACAGATACGCAGTATTTT
d_call: .; clone_size: .; v_call: TRBV28; j_call: TRBJ2-3; cdr3_aa: CASSLLEGGSPTDTQYF; cdr3_nt: TGTGCCAGCAGTTTACTAGAGGGTGGGTCCCCCACAGATACGCAGTATTTT
d_call: .; clone_size: many; v_call: TRBV5-1; j_call: TRBJ1-1; cdr3_aa: CASSLNTEAFF; cdr3_nt: TGTGCCAGCAGCTTGAACACTGAAGCTTTCTTT
d_call: TRBD1; clone_size: few; v_call: TRBV4-3; j_call: TRBJ1-4; cdr3_aa: CASSQDGTGDEKLFF; cdr3_nt: TGCGCCAGCAGCCAAGATGGCACAGGGGACGAAAAACTGTTTTTT
d_call: .; clone_size: .; v_call: TRBV6-5; j_call: TRBJ1-6; cdr3_aa: CASSYTGPEDSPLHF; cdr3_nt: TGTGCCAGCAGTTACACCGGACCAGAGGATTCACCCCTCCACTTT
d_call: .; clone_size: .; v_call: TRBV5-1; j_call: TRBJ2-2; cdr3_aa: CASSLNAHPRGELFF; cdr3_nt: TGCGCCAGCAGCTTGAATGCCCATCCCAGGGGGGAGCTGTTTTTT